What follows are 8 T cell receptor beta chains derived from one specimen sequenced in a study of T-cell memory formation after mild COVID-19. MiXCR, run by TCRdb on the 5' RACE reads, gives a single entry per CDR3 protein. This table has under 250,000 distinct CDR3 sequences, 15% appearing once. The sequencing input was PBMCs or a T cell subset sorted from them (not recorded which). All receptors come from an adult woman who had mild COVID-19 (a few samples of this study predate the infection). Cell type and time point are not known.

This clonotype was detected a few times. In nucleotides, the CDR3 is TGCGCCAGCAGCTCCGCACCCAACCTAGTATTCTTC. It translates to CASSSAPNLVFF. The rearrangement uses TRBV5-1 and TRBJ2-1; D is uncertain. Germline V lookup: CDR1 SGHRS, CDR2 YFSETQ. The CDR3 spans 12 residues. Trimming pared 3 bases from V and 16 bases from J, leaving 17 bases between. The full variable domain, in which reference TRBV5-1 and TRBJ2-1 provide the parts outside the CDR3, is KAGVTQTPRYLIKTRGQQVTLSCSPISGHRSVSWYQQTPGQGLQFLFEYFSETQRNKGNFPGRFSGRQFSNSRSEMNVSTLELGDSALYLCASSSAPNLVFFGPGTRLTVL.

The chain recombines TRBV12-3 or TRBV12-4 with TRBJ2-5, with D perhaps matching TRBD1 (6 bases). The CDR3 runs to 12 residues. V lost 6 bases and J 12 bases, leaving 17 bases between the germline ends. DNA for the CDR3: TGTGCCAGCAGCCCCACAGGGCGTCTTAAGTACTTC. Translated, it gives CASSPTGRLKYF.

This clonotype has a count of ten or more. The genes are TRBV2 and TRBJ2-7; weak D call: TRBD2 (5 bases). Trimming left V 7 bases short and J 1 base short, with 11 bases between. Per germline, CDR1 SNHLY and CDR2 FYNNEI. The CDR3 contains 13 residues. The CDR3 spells CASTDGESYEQYF. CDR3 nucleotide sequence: TGTGCCAGCACCGACGGGGAATCCTACGAGCAGTACTTC.

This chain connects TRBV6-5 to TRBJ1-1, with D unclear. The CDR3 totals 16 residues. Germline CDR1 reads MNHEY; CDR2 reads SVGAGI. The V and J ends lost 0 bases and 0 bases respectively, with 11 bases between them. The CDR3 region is CASSYSKGRLNTEAFF. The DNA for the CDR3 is TGTGCCAGCAGTTACTCGAAGGGCAGACTGAACACTGAAGCTTTCTTT.

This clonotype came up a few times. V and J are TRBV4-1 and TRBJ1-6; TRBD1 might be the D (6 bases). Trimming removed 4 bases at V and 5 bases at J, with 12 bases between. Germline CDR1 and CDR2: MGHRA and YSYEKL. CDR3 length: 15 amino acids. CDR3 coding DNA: TGCGCCAGCAGCCCTCAGGGGCTACATAATTCACCCCTCCACTTT. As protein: CASSPQGLHNSPLHF.

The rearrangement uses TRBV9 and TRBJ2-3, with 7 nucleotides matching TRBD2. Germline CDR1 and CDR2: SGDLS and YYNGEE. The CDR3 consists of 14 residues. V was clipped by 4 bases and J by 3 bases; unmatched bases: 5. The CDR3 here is CASSQGLGTDTQYF. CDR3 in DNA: TGTGCCAGCAGCCAAGGACTAGGGACAGATACGCAGTATTTT.

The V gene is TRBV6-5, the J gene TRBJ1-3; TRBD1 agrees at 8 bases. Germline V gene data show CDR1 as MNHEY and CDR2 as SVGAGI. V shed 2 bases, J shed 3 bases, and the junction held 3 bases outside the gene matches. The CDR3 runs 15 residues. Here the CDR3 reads CASSYATGVGNTIYF. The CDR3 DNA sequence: TGTGCCAGCAGTTACGCGACAGGGGTTGGAAACACCATATATTTT.

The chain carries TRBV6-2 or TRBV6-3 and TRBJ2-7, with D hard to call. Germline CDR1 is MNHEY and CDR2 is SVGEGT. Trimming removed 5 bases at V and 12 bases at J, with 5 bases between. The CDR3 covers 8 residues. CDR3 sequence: CASSLPYF. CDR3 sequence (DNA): TGTGCCAGCAGTCTACCGTACTTC.